Following are 6 T cell receptor beta chains from one sample sequenced in a study of cytomegalovirus exposure and HLA in healthy donors. Primers: 60 Vbeta forward and 13 Jbeta reverse. Sequenced by immunoSEQ multiplex PCR; TCRdb stores in-frame clones only, minus some. The sample includes some 120,000 clones. Sequencing was done on a sample of PBMCs. The receptors stem from a man aged 30 to 39 in good health and CMV-seronegative.

V usage is TRBV5-6 and J usage is TRBJ2-7, with D perhaps matching TRBD2 (6 bases). Germline loops: CDR1 SGHDT, CDR2 YYEEEE. V lost 0 bases and J 6 bases, leaving 19 bases between the germline ends. The CDR3 is made up of 16 amino acids. DNA of the CDR3: TGTGCCAGCAGCTTGGGGGCGACTAGTAGTCCACGCGAGCAGTACTTC. Its protein is CASSLGATSSPREQYF.

The genes are TRBV7-9 and TRBJ1-1; possibly TRBD1 for D (5 bases). V lost 1 base and J 3 bases, leaving 12 bases between the germline ends. The CDR3 contains 15 residues. Germline values: CDR1 SEHNR, CDR2 FQNEAQ (reference sequence). The CDR3 DNA is TGTGCCAGCAGCTTAGGGGGGGGTATTCACACTGAAGCTTTCTTT. Translating it yields CASSLGGGIHTEAFF.

The V gene is TRBV6-1, the J gene TRBJ1-2; D unclear. Germline-derived CDR1 and CDR2 are MNHNS and SASEGT. V lost 6 bases, J lost 2 bases, and 7 bases lay in between. The CDR3 is 12 amino acids. CDR3 loop: CASRATNYGYTF. In nucleotides, the CDR3 is TGTGCCAGCAGGGCAACGAACTATGGCTACACCTTC.

The chain carries TRBV28 and TRBJ2-7; TRBD2 agrees at 11 bases. This CDR3 comprises 16 residues. Germline assignment: CDR1 MDHEN and CDR2 SYDVKM. V dropped 2 bases and J dropped 1; count of bases not matched to a gene: 4. DNA of the CDR3: TGTGCCAGCAGTTTAACTAGCGGGAGCTATTCCTACGAGCAGTACTTC. This codes for CASSLTSGSYSYEQYF.

The CDR3 coding sequence is TGTGCCAGCATACCACAGACGTACAGGATCAACTATGGCTACACCTTC. Encoded protein: CASIPQTYRINYGYTF. The genes are TRBV28 and TRBJ1-2, with D possibly being TRBD1 (5 bases). This CDR3 has 16 amino acids. The V end lost 7 bases, the J end lost 2 bases, and 20 bases lay between the germline ends. CDR1 MDHEN and CDR2 SYDVKM come from the germline V gene.

The rearrangement links TRBV29-1 to TRBJ2-1, with D perhaps TRBD2 (5 bases). Germline CDR1 is SQVTM and CDR2 is ANQGSEA. V was clipped by 7 bases and J by 6 bases, with 13 bases between them. CDR3 length equals 12 residues. The CDR3 loop reads CSGANRGNEQFF. The CDR3, as DNA: TGCAGCGGGGCCAACCGGGGCAATGAGCAGTTCTTC.